This T cell receptor (beta chain) appears in the sequencing data of a study of control samples from healthy donors and cancer patients. Data came from immunoSEQ multiplex PCR; TCRdb stores just in-frame clones and leaves some out. The data hold approximately 70,000 clones, with approximately 84% observed a single time. This clonotype was obtained from a man between 50 and 59 years old in good health. Material: blood.

The CDR3: CSVAEFYEQYF. CDR3 in DNA: TGCAGCGTTGCGGAGTTCTACGAGCAGTACTTC. The rearrangement uses TRBV29-1 and TRBJ2-7; D is undetermined. V was cut by 4 bases and J by 3 bases, with 7 bases left in between. The germline V gene has CDR1 SQVTM and CDR2 ANQGSEA. The CDR3 is 11 residues long.